This TCR beta chain was sequenced during a study of shared clonotypes between healthy human individuals. Here immunoSEQ multiplex PCR was the method, and the copy in TCRdb shows in-frame clones only, minus some. The table has approximately 2.1 million clones, approximately 93% seen once. The clonotype comes from a man younger than 30 in good health. Some clones in this sample may be carry-over from other donors' samples. Sequencing was performed on naive CD4+ T cells from PBMCs. Subset denoted: CD45RA+ positively selected.

The DNA of the CDR3 is TGTGCCAGCAGCTTCGATGCCTACGAGCAGTACTTC. Translation: CASSFDAYEQYF. The V call is TRBV5-4, the J call TRBJ2-7, with D unclear. Trimming pared 2 bases from V and 2 bases from J, leaving 5 bases between. The germline CDR1 and CDR2 sequences are SGHNT and YYREEE (reference sequence). The CDR3 length is 12 residues.